This TCR delta chain was captured in a study of gamma-delta T cells after stem cell transplantation (dated by TCRdb to the mid-2010s). On this clone itself: No cognate antigen has been identified for it. Given a much more abundant clone one base away, this may be a read error.

Libraries were built with RT-PCR. Sequencing took place on an Illumina MiSeq. TCRdb reprocessed the public data with the CATT caller; entries with the same nucleotide sequence were combined afterwards. Present in this sample are 13,000 to 15,000 delta-chain clones, roughly 30% of which were seen just once. The leading ten clones occupy 3.8% of the sample. CDR1 and CDR2 (GEAIGNYY, EKD) derive from the germline V gene. From the cysteine up to the phenylalanine, the CDR3 has a length of 14 residues. Only CDR3 DNA remains: 42 bases, in frame from the first base. Trimming accounts for 1 base at V and 5 bases at J, while the number of junction bases matched to no gene is 2.

The sequence links TRDV2 to TRDJ2, and 8 junction bases match TRDD3. The clonotype comes from a human donor. It is not recorded whose cells these are; they may come from a transplant donor. Sequencing was done on a sample of gamma-delta T cells. Here the CDR3 is given as CACDTGGSTAQLFF. The nucleotide sequence reads as follows: TGTGCCTGTGACACTGGGGGATCCACAGCACAACTCTTCTTT.